A selection of T cell receptor beta chains follows, all from one sample in a study of blood T cells in healthy people across ages. Via MiXCR, TCRdb re-called the 5' RACE reads, giving one row per CDR3 protein. The profile shows over 600,000 distinct CDR3 sequences, around three fifths of them singletons. Specimen: blood. The origin of the receptors is a man aged 40-49 years in good health. Both conserved end residues are part of each CDR3. The order of the fields is clone size, D gene, CDR3 length, V gene, J gene, CDR3 protein, CDR3 DNA. A D gene is named only where the DNA matches it firmly. Expanded clones get a size class; other rows say once, few or many, or leave the size out.

size: few; D: NA; length: 14; V: TRBV29-1; J: TRBJ2-6; CDR3: CSVEGVSGANVLTF; DNA: TGCAGCGTTGAAGGAGTTTCTGGGGCCAACGTCCTGACTTTC
size: NA; D: TRBD2; length: 19; V: TRBV4-2; J: TRBJ2-3; CDR3: CASSQDVERLAGQGDTQYF; DNA: TGTGCCAGCAGCCAAGATGTCGAAAGACTAGCGGGGCAGGGAGATACGCAGTATTTT
size: NA; D: TRBD1; length: 13; V: TRBV3-1; J: TRBJ2-5; CDR3: CASSRTGQDEQYF; DNA: TGTGCCAGCAGTCGGACAGGGCAGGATGAGCAGTACTTC
size: NA; D: NA; length: 13; V: TRBV14; J: TRBJ2-1; CDR3: CASSQVNHNEQFF; DNA: TGTGCCAGCAGCCAAGTGAACCACAATGAGCAGTTCTTC
size: NA; D: NA; length: 12; V: TRBV29-1; J: TRBJ2-5; CDR3: CSYFLGPETQYF; DNA: TGCAGCTATTTCCTAGGCCCGGAGACCCAGTACTTC
size: few; D: NA; length: 11; V: TRBV20-1; J: TRBJ2-5; CDR3: CSALRDETQYF; DNA: TGCAGTGCTCTCAGGGATGAGACCCAGTACTTC
size: few; D: TRBD1; length: 15; V: TRBV13; J: TRBJ2-3; CDR3: CASRRTGEGSDTQYF; DNA: TGTGCCAGCAGACGGACAGGGGAAGGATCAGATACGCAGTATTTT
size: NA; D: TRBD1; length: 14; V: TRBV2; J: TRBJ2-3; CDR3: CASRAGQGTDTQYF; DNA: TGTGCCAGCAGGGCCGGACAGGGGACAGATACGCAGTATTTT
size: NA; D: NA; length: 12; V: TRBV20-1; J: TRBJ2-1; CDR3: CSAEGVYNEQFF; DNA: TGCAGTGCCGAAGGAGTCTACAATGAGCAGTTCTTC
size: NA; D: NA; length: 14; V: TRBV5-1; J: TRBJ1-5; CDR3: CASSLYYGNQPQHF; DNA: TGCGCCAGCAGCCTCTACTATGGCAATCAGCCCCAGCATTTT
size: once; D: TRBD1; length: 15; V: TRBV19; J: TRBJ2-2; CDR3: CASWDRGTNTGELFF; DNA: TGTGCCAGTTGGGACAGGGGAACAAACACCGGGGAGCTGTTTTTT
size: NA; D: NA; length: 15; V: TRBV4-1; J: TRBJ1-1; CDR3: CASSTLKSGNTEAFF; DNA: TGCGCCAGCAGCACGCTTAAGTCAGGGAACACTGAAGCTTTCTTT
size: many; D: NA; length: 12; V: TRBV7-2; J: TRBJ1-2; CDR3: CASDAGAYGYTF; DNA: TGTGCCAGCGACGCCGGGGCCTATGGCTACACCTTC
size: NA; D: NA; length: 11; V: TRBV6-1; J: TRBJ2-1; CDR3: CASSKADEQFF; DNA: TGTGCCAGCAGTAAAGCCGATGAGCAGTTCTTC
size: few; D: TRBD1; length: 14; V: TRBV3-1; J: TRBJ2-5; CDR3: CASSQDDRAVTQYF; DNA: TGTGCCAGCAGCCAAGATGACAGGGCGGTGACCCAGTACTTC
size: few; D: NA; length: 18; V: TRBV5-1; J: TRBJ2-6; CDR3: CASSKVPGSRPGANVLTF; DNA: TGCGCCAGCAGCAAGGTGCCCGGATCCCGACCTGGGGCCAACGTCCTGACTTTC
size: NA; D: NA; length: 11; V: TRBV30; J: TRBJ1-1; CDR3: CAWSTTSEAFF; DNA: TGTGCCTGGAGTACTACTTCCGAAGCTTTCTTT
size: many; D: TRBD1; length: 15; V: TRBV10-3; J: TRBJ2-3; CDR3: CAIRASDRGIDTQYF; DNA: TGTGCCATCAGGGCTTCGGACAGGGGGATAGATACGCAGTATTTT
size: NA; D: TRBD1; length: 15; V: TRBV12-3/TRBV12-4; J: TRBJ1-2; CDR3: CASSPYRGLDYGYTF; DNA: TGTGCCAGCAGTCCTTACAGGGGGCTTGACTATGGCTACACCTTC
size: many; D: TRBD2; length: 15; V: TRBV6-6; J: TRBJ2-1; CDR3: CASSYNSGDYNEQFF; DNA: TGTGCCAGCAGTTACAATAGCGGGGATTACAATGAGCAGTTCTTC
size: NA; D: NA; length: 17; V: TRBV12-3/TRBV12-4; J: TRBJ2-1; CDR3: CASSSGIVAANYNEQFF; DNA: TGTGCCAGCAGTTCAGGAATTGTAGCGGCCAACTACAATGAGCAGTTCTTC
size: few; D: TRBD2; length: 15; V: TRBV4-3; J: TRBJ2-1; CDR3: CASTDGTSSNNEQFF; DNA: TGCGCCAGCACCGACGGGACTAGCAGTAACAATGAGCAGTTCTTC
size: NA; D: NA; length: 12; V: TRBV12-3/TRBV12-4; J: TRBJ1-5; CDR3: CASSLMGSDQHF; DNA: TGTGCCAGCAGTTTAATGGGGAGCGACCAGCATTTT
size: NA; D: NA; length: 13; V: TRBV7-9; J: TRBJ1-2; CDR3: CASSHDSLYGYTF; DNA: TGTGCCAGCAGCCACGACAGCCTCTATGGCTACACCTTC
size: NA; D: NA; length: 15; V: TRBV7-2; J: TRBJ2-5; CDR3: CASSPEGRQWETQYF; DNA: TGTGCCAGCAGCCCCGAAGGGCGGCAGTGGGAGACCCAGTACTTC
size: NA; D: TRBD2; length: 15; V: TRBV9; J: TRBJ2-1; CDR3: CASSVSGDRNNEQFF; DNA: TGTGCCAGCAGTGTAAGCGGGGACCGGAACAATGAGCAGTTCTTC
size: NA; D: TRBD1; length: 13; V: TRBV20-1; J: TRBJ1-2; CDR3: CSAPGQASYGYTF; DNA: TGCAGTGCCCCGGGACAGGCAAGCTATGGCTACACCTTC
size: NA; D: NA; length: 16; V: TRBV5-6; J: TRBJ1-5; CDR3: CASSPWTGYSNQPQHF; DNA: TGTGCCAGCAGCCCCTGGACGGGTTATAGCAATCAGCCCCAGCATTTT
size: NA; D: TRBD2; length: 13; V: TRBV20-1; J: TRBJ2-3; CDR3: CSARPRGAETQYF; DNA: TGCAGTGCTAGACCGCGGGGGGCAGAGACGCAGTACTTT
size: NA; D: TRBD2; length: 15; V: TRBV6-1; J: TRBJ2-1; CDR3: CASRKSGSGANEQFF; DNA: TGTGCCAGCAGGAAAAGCGGGAGCGGGGCCAATGAGCAGTTCTTC
size: NA; D: NA; length: 14; V: TRBV21-1; J: TRBJ2-5; CDR3: CASSTGTGSETQYF; DNA: TGTGCCAGCAGCACGGGGACAGGGAGTGAGACCCAGTACTTC
size: NA; D: NA; length: 13; V: TRBV25-1; J: TRBJ2-1; CDR3: CASSARMINEQFF; DNA: TGTGCCAGCAGTGCCCGGATGATCAATGAGCAGTTCTTC
size: once; D: NA; length: 15; V: TRBV5-6; J: TRBJ1-2; CDR3: CASSLDPSASYGYTF; DNA: TGTGCCAGCAGCCTGGACCCCTCGGCGAGTTATGGCTACACCTTC
size: once; D: NA; length: 13; V: TRBV2; J: TRBJ2-7; CDR3: CASKARGTYEQYF; DNA: TGTGCCAGCAAGGCCAGGGGAACCTACGAGCAGTACTTC
size: NA; D: TRBD1; length: 13; V: TRBV6-5; J: TRBJ1-1; CDR3: CASSGGGDRVTFF; DNA: TGTGCCAGCAGTGGGGGCGGGGACAGGGTAACTTTCTTT
size: NA; D: TRBD2; length: 14; V: TRBV24-1; J: TRBJ2-1; CDR3: CATSDQRGANEQFF; DNA: TGTGCCACCAGTGATCAGCGGGGGGCCAATGAGCAGTTCTTC
size: once; D: TRBD2; length: 19; V: TRBV10-3; J: TRBJ2-1; CDR3: CAISDVTSGGGSLDNEQFF; DNA: TGTGCCATCAGTGATGTGACTAGCGGGGGGGGCAGCCTAGACAATGAGCAGTTCTTC
size: NA; D: TRBD2; length: 14; V: TRBV10-3; J: TRBJ2-1; CDR3: CATGSAGVNNEQFF; DNA: TGTGCCACCGGGTCGGCGGGGGTCAACAATGAGCAGTTCTTC
size: NA; D: TRBD2; length: 14; V: TRBV20-1; J: TRBJ2-3; CDR3: CSARDYMSTDTQYF; DNA: TGCAGTGCGCGGGACTACATGAGCACAGATACGCAGTATTTT
size: NA; D: TRBD1; length: 14; V: TRBV10-3; J: TRBJ2-1; CDR3: CAARLGTGYDEQFF; DNA: TGTGCCGCGCGACTCGGGACAGGGTATGATGAGCAGTTCTTC
size: few; D: NA; length: 12; V: TRBV2; J: TRBJ2-1; CDR3: CASREGGNEQFF; DNA: TGTGCCAGCAGGGAAGGTGGCAATGAGCAGTTCTTC
size: NA; D: NA; length: 14; V: TRBV29-1; J: TRBJ1-2; CDR3: CSAKLPGRSDGYTF; DNA: TGCAGTGCCAAATTGCCCGGTCGTTCGGATGGCTACACCTTC
size: NA; D: NA; length: 11; V: TRBV6-2/TRBV6-3; J: TRBJ2-7; CDR3: CASSKTYEQYF; DNA: TGTGCCAGCAGTAAGACCTACGAGCAGTACTTC
size: few; D: NA; length: 13; V: TRBV12-3/TRBV12-4; J: TRBJ1-2; CDR3: CASSTRLNYGYTF; DNA: TGTGCCAGCAGTACCAGACTTAACTATGGCTACACCTTC
size: NA; D: NA; length: 11; V: TRBV5-8; J: TRBJ2-4; CDR3: CASSTENIQYF; DNA: TGTGCCAGCAGCACTGAAAACATTCAGTACTTC
size: NA; D: NA; length: 12; V: TRBV27; J: TRBJ2-5; CDR3: CASRGLEGTQYF; DNA: TGTGCCAGCAGGGGGCTGGAAGGGACCCAGTACTTC
size: few; D: NA; length: 15; V: TRBV6-6; J: TRBJ1-4; CDR3: CASSSGGVGGEKLFF; DNA: TGTGCCAGCAGTTCCGGGGGGGTAGGAGGTGAAAAACTGTTTTTT
size: NA; D: NA; length: 13; V: TRBV12-3/TRBV12-4; J: TRBJ1-6; CDR3: CASSLGFHSPLHF; DNA: TGTGCCAGCAGTTTAGGTTTTCATTCACCCCTCCACTTT
size: many; D: NA; length: 14; V: TRBV3-1; J: TRBJ2-3; CDR3: CASSQSRGTDTQYF; DNA: TGTGCCAGCAGCCAGTCACGGGGAACGGATACGCAGTATTTT
size: NA; D: NA; length: 13; V: TRBV18; J: TRBJ1-1; CDR3: CASAAGSSTEAFF; DNA: TGTGCCAGCGCAGCAGGGTCTAGCACTGAAGCTTTCTTT
size: NA; D: NA; length: 16; V: TRBV4-1; J: TRBJ2-1; CDR3: CASSSEWAGTYNEQFF; DNA: TGCGCCAGCAGTTCCGAATGGGCAGGGACTTACAATGAGCAGTTCTTC